Presented here are 9 T cell receptor beta chains from one specimen sequenced in a study of blood T cells in healthy people across ages. Then a second PCR, running about 6 to 11 cycles, was carried out with a sample-barcoded 5' primer and a J-beta primer mix. TCRdb ran MiXCR on the 5' RACE reads and lists one entry per CDR3 protein. The table lists 1.2 million to 1.5 million distinct CDR3 sequences, roughly 59% of them singletons. The sample taken for sequencing was blood. The receptors were gathered from a man aged 18 to 30 in good health.

The chain links TRBV20-1 to TRBJ2-5; D possibly corresponds to TRBD2 (5 bases). Germline CDR1 DFQATT, CDR2 SNEGSKA (reference sequence). V lost 3 bases and J 5 bases, leaving 10 bases between the germline ends. The CDR3 covers 12 residues. CDR3 in amino acids: CSARGGLETQYF. DNA of the CDR3: TGCAGTGCTAGGGGCGGGCTGGAGACCCAGTACTTC.

This clonotype was seen a few times. V and J are TRBV9 and TRBJ1-2; possible D gene TRBD1, 6 bases. The CDR3 contains 15 residues. CDR1 is SGDLS, CDR2 YYNGEE, per germline. Trimming took 3 bases from V and 8 from J, leaving 20 bases between them. CDR3 protein: CASSARQETTGGYTF. CDR3 in DNA: TGTGCCAGCAGCGCGAGACAGGAGACAACGGGCGGCTACACCTTC.

This chain connects TRBV7-2 to TRBJ2-7; D perhaps matches TRBD2 (6 bases). The tail of the sequence fits TRBJ2-5 better, so the J call may be wrong. Germline CDR1 is SGHTA and CDR2 is FQGNSA. The CDR3 spans 13 residues. CDR3 amino acids: CASLISGIETQYF. CDR3 DNA sequence: TGTGCCAGCCTGATTAGCGGAATAGAGACCCAGTACTTC.

This chain uses TRBV5-6 with TRBJ2-1; 8 bases are a match to TRBD2. The germline CDR1 and CDR2 sequences are SGHDT and YYEEEE. Germline trimming cut 6 bases from V and 6 bases from J; bases unmatched to any gene: 11. This CDR3 is built from 15 residues. CDR3 sequence (DNA): TGTGCCAGCACCCGTAGCGGGGATCAAACCAATGAGCAGTTCTTC. It codes for CASTRSGDQTNEQFF. Drawing the rest from reference TRBV5-6 and TRBJ2-1, the complete variable domain is DAGVTQSPTHLIKTRGQQVTLRCSPKSGHDTVSWYQQALGQGPQFIFQYYEEEERQRGNFPDRFSGHQFPNYSSELNVNALLLGDSALYLCASTRSGDQTNEQFFGPGTRLTVL.

The V and J genes are TRBV4-1 and TRBJ1-5, with TRBD1 matching over 7 bases. The CDR3 runs to 16 residues. With 8 bases clipped from V and 4 bases from J, the junction kept 14 bases outside the gene matches. Germline loops: CDR1 MGHRA, CDR2 YSYEKL. CDR3 in amino acids: CASGSPEGGPNQPQHF. The CDR3 region has the DNA TGCGCCAGCGGATCTCCCGAAGGGGGCCCAAATCAGCCCCAGCATTTT.

The chain combines TRBV10-2 with TRBJ2-7; 8 positions match TRBD1. CDR1 WSHSY and CDR2 SAAADI come from the germline V gene. The CDR3 totals 16 residues. Unmatched junction bases numbered 10, after V lost 0 bases and J lost 6 bases. CDR3 protein: CASSESRTGRLREQYF. CDR3 DNA: TGCGCCAGCAGTGAGTCGCGGACAGGGAGGCTACGCGAGCAGTACTTC.

This chain joins TRBV6-2 or TRBV6-3 and TRBJ1-1, with TRBD1 as a possible D gene (5 bases). V was trimmed by 6 bases and J by 1 base, leaving 15 bases between them. This CDR3 has 15 residues. The germline CDR1 and CDR2 sequences are MNHEY and SVGEGT. Here the CDR3 DNA reads TGTGCCAGCAGGGAGGAGGGGCGAGGGAACACTGAAGCTTTCTTT. It yields the protein CASREEGRGNTEAFF.

The chain uses TRBV5-5 and TRBJ1-1; D is ambiguous. The CDR3 has 15 residues. V lost 4 bases, J lost 1 base, and 14 bases lay in between. From germline, CDR1 is SGHKS and CDR2 YYEKEE (reference sequence). The CDR3 coding sequence is TGTGCCAGCAGCGTTCGCGACCCGGGGAACACTGAAGCTTTCTTT. Protein product: CASSVRDPGNTEAFF.

In this sample, this clonotype turned up a few times. The chain combines TRBV4-1 with TRBJ1-2; D gene unclear. CDR3 length: 14 residues. Trimming removed 1 base at V and 3 bases at J, with 9 bases between. CDR1 and CDR2 (germline): MGHRA, YSYEKL. The CDR3, as DNA: TGCGCCAGCAGCCAAGTAGGAGGATACTATGGCTACACCTTC. It translates to CASSQVGGYYGYTF.